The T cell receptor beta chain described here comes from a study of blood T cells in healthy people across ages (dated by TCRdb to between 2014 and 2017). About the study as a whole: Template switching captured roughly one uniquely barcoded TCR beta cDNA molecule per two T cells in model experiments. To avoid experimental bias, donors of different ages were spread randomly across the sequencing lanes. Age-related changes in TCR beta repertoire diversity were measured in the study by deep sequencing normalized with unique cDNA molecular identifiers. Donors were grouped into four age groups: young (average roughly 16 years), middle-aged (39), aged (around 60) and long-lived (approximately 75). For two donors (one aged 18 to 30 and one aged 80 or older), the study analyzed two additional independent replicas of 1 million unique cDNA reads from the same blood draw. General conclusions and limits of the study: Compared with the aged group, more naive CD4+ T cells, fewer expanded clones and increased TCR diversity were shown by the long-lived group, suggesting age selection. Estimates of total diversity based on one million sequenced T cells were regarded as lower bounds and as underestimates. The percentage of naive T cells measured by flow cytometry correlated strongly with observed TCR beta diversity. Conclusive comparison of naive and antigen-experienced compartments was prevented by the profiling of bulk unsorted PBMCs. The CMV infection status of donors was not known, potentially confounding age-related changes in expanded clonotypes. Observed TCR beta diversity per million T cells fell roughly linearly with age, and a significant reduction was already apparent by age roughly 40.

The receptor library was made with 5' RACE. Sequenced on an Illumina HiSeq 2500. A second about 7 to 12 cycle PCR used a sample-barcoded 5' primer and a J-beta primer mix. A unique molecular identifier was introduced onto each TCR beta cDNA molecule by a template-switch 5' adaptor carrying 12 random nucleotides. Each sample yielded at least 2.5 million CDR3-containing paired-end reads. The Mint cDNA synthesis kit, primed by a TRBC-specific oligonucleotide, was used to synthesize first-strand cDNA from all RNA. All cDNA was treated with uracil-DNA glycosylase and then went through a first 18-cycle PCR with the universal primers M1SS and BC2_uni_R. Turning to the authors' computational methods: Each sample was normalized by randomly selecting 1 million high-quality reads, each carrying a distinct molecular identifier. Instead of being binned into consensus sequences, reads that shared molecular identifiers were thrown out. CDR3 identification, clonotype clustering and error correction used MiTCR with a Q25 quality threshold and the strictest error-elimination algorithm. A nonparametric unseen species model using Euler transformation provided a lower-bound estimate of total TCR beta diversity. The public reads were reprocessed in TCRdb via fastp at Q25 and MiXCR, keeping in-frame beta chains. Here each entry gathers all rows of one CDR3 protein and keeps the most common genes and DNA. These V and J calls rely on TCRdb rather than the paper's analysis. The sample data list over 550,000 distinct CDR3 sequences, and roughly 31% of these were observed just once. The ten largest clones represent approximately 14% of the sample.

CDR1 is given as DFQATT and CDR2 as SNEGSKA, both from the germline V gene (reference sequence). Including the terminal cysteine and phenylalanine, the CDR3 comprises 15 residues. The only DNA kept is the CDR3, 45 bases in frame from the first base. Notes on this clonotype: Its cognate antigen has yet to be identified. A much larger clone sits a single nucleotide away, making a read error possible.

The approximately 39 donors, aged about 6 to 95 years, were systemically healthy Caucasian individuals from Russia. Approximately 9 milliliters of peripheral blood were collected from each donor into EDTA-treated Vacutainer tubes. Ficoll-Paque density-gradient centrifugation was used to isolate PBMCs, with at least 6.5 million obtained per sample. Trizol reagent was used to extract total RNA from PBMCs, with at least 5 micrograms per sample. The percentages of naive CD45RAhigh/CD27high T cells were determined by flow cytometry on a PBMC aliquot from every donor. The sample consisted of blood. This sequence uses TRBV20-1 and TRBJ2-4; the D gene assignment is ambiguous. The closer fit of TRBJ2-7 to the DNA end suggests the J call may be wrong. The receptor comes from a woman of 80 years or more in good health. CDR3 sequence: CSASSPSRPAYEQYF. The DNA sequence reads TGCAGTGCTAGCTCCCCCAGCCGCCCCGCCTACGAGCAGTACTTC.